Listed below are T cell receptor beta chains from one sample, sequenced in a study of PD-L1 blockade in urothelial cancer. Assay: immunoSEQ multiplex PCR; the TCRdb copy retains only in-frame clones and omits some. The sample has about 30,000 clones, roughly 80% seen once. The sample was PBMCs, taken around atezolizumab (anti-PD-L1) treatment. Every receptor here comes from a man in his fifties or sixties with urothelial cancer. CDR3s include the opening cysteine and the closing phenylalanine or tryptophan. D genes are given only for firm matches. Clone size is shown for a subset of rows, as once, few, many or a class of expanded clone.

v_call,j_call,clone_size,d_call,cdr3_length,cdr3_aa,cdr3_nt
TRBV11-1,TRBJ2-3,NA,NA,14,CASSASESTDTQYF,TGTGCCAGCAGCGCCTCCGAGAGCACAGATACGCAGTATTTT
TRBV12-5,TRBJ2-3,NA,TRBD2,16,CASGLGLAGGGDTQYF,TGTGCTAGTGGTTTGGGCCTAGCGGGGGGTGGCGATACGCAGTATTTT
TRBV12-5,TRBJ2-7,NA,NA,13,CASGFRLIDEQYF,TGTGCTAGTGGTTTTCGACTCATCGACGAGCAGTACTTC
TRBV6-4,TRBJ1-1,NA,NA,13,CASSRTGNTEAFF,TGTGCCAGCAGTCGAACGGGGAACACTGAAGCTTTCTTT
TRBV28,TRBJ1-1,few,TRBD1,14,CASSLGQWNTEAFF,TGTGCCAGCAGTTTGGGACAGTGGAACACTGAAGCTTTCTTT
TRBV6-5,TRBJ1-5,NA,TRBD1,14,CASRRQGSSQPQHF,TGTGCCAGCAGGCGACAGGGTTCGAGTCAGCCCCAGCATTTT
TRBV5-1,TRBJ2-1,few,NA,16,CASSLDLSGGASEQFF,TGCGCCAGCAGCTTGGACTTATCGGGGGGCGCAAGTGAGCAGTTCTTC
TRBV11-1,TRBJ2-7,NA,NA,15,CASSLARGSSYEQYF,TGTGCCAGCAGCTTAGCGAGGGGGAGCTCCTACGAGCAGTACTTC
TRBV7-3,TRBJ2-3,NA,TRBD2,17,CASSHEAGPGGTDTQYF,TGTGCCAGCAGCCACGAGGCGGGCCCGGGGGGGACAGATACGCAGTATTTT
TRBV4-2,TRBJ2-1,few,NA,16,CASSQASTSSYNEQFF,TGTGCCAGCAGCCAAGCATCGACTAGCTCCTACAATGAGCAGTTCTTC
TRBV18,TRBJ2-1,NA,TRBD2,16,CASSPPSRGAPDEQFF,TGTGCCAGCTCACCACCGTCGCGGGGGGCCCCCGATGAGCAGTTCTTC
TRBV19,TRBJ2-5,few,NA,14,CASSIVGDHQTQYF,TGTGCCAGTAGTATAGTCGGAGACCACCAGACCCAGTACTTC
TRBV2,TRBJ1-6,few,TRBD1,14,CARDPGQDNSPLHF,TGTGCCAGGGACCCGGGACAGGACAATTCACCCCTCCACTTT
TRBV4-1,TRBJ2-1,NA,TRBD2,20,CASSPTAKPSGTSGRAWQFF,TGCGCCAGCAGCCCCACGGCCAAACCAAGTGGGACTAGCGGGAGGGCCTGGCAGTTCTTC
TRBV28,TRBJ1-3,NA,TRBD1,17,CASNHLQGAREGNTIYF,TGTGCCAGCAATCATCTGCAGGGGGCGCGTGAAGGCAACACCATATATTTT
TRBV9,TRBJ2-1,NA,NA,14,CASSPGLSYNEQFF,TGTGCCAGCAGCCCCGGACTATCCTACAATGAGCAGTTCTTC
TRBV5-1,TRBJ1-5,few,NA,13,CASSLDGRQPQHF,TGCGCCAGCAGCTTGGACGGTCGCCAGCCCCAGCATTTT
TRBV20-1,TRBJ1-1,NA,NA,11,CSAIKTPEAFF,TGCAGTGCTATAAAAACACCTGAAGCTTTCTTT
TRBV5-1,TRBJ2-3,NA,TRBD2,15,CASSFQRERMDTQYF,TGCGCCAGCAGCTTTCAGCGGGAGAGGATGGATACGCAGTATTTT
TRBV18,TRBJ1-5,NA,TRBD1,15,CASSVEQGNYQPQHF,TGTGCCAGCTCAGTCGAACAGGGGAATTATCAGCCCCAGCATTTT
TRBV28,TRBJ1-2,NA,TRBD1,18,CASSPAGGTGARWHGYTF,TGTGCCAGCAGTCCTGCGGGTGGGACAGGGGCGCGGTGGCATGGCTACACCTTC
TRBV2,TRBJ2-1,medium-sized,TRBD2,17,CASPWTSGAGGNNEQFF,TGTGCCAGCCCGTGGACATCTGGGGCGGGGGGCAACAATGAGCAGTTCTTC
TRBV13,TRBJ2-2,NA,TRBD2,15,CASTLSGRRAGELFF,TGTGCCAGCACTCTGAGCGGGAGAAGGGCCGGGGAGCTGTTTTTT
TRBV7-6,TRBJ1-3,NA,TRBD1,19,CASSQRAPTGGGQRNTIYF,TGTGCCAGCAGCCAACGAGCCCCGACAGGGGGCGGCCAAAGGAACACCATATATTTT
TRBV7-6,TRBJ2-1,NA,TRBD2,15,CASSLERGSQFEQFF,TGTGCCAGCAGCTTAGAGCGGGGCAGCCAATTTGAGCAGTTCTTC
TRBV9,TRBJ2-1,NA,TRBD2,15,CASSPRLAEYNEQFF,TGTGCCAGCAGCCCCCGACTAGCAGAATACAATGAGCAGTTCTTC
TRBV6-6,TRBJ1-2,NA,TRBD1,15,CAIYTGTEDFYGYTF,TGTGCCATATACACCGGGACAGAGGACTTCTATGGCTACACCTTC
TRBV7-7,TRBJ2-3,NA,TRBD2,15,CASSPGAGLSDTQYF,TGTGCTAGCAGTCCGGGAGCGGGGTTATCAGATACGCAGTATTTT
TRBV6-5,TRBJ2-1,NA,TRBD1,13,CASSYSFGTAKFF,TGTGCCAGCAGTTACTCCTTCGGGACAGCAAAGTTCTTC
TRBV7-2,TRBJ2-3,few,NA,16,CASSLKGVVVTDTQYF,TGTGCCAGCAGCTTAAAGGGGGTAGTGGTGACAGATACGCAGTATTTT
TRBV5-6,TRBJ2-5,NA,TRBD1,15,CASSSQDRGQETQYF,TGTGCCAGCAGCTCCCAGGACAGGGGCCAAGAGACCCAGTACTTC
TRBV30,TRBJ1-2,NA,NA,13,CAWSVGRVYGYTF,TGTGCCTGGAGTGTAGGCAGGGTGTATGGCTACACCTTC
TRBV11-2,TRBJ2-2,few,NA,14,CASSYNRDTGELFF,TGTGCCAGCAGCTATAACAGAGACACCGGGGAGCTGTTTTTT
TRBV7-2,TRBJ2-1,NA,TRBD2,19,CASSLGSPASGGSYNEQFF,TGTGCCAGCAGCTTAGGTAGCCCGGCTAGCGGGGGATCGTACAATGAGCAGTTCTTC
TRBV6-1,TRBJ2-2,NA,NA,14,CAGSVESNTGELFF,TGTGCCGGATCGGTGGAGTCGAACACCGGGGAGCTGTTTTTT
TRBV25-1,TRBJ2-5,NA,TRBD2,14,CASLGTSGRKTQYF,TGTGCCAGCCTCGGGACTAGCGGGAGAAAGACCCAGTACTTC
TRBV6-5,TRBJ2-7,NA,TRBD2,16,CASSSNLAGGSYEQYF,TGTGCCAGCAGTTCGAACCTAGCGGGTGGCTCCTACGAGCAGTACTTC
TRBV15,TRBJ1-2,NA,TRBD1,15,CATSSRGQGQSGYTF,TGTGCCACCAGCAGTCGCGGACAGGGGCAGAGTGGCTACACCTTC
TRBV6-4,TRBJ1-2,NA,NA,14,CASSPTRENYGYTF,TGTGCCAGCAGTCCTACCAGGGAAAACTATGGCTACACCTTC
TRBV6-5,TRBJ1-5,NA,TRBD1,14,CASARTGNNQPQHF,TGTGCCAGCGCAAGGACAGGAAACAATCAGCCCCAGCATTTT
TRBV28,TRBJ2-2,NA,NA,13,CANQGLNTGELFF,TGTGCCAACCAGGGACTGAACACCGGGGAGCTGTTTTTT
TRBV19,TRBJ1-5,NA,NA,12,CASRKEDQPQHF,TGTGCCAGTAGGAAGGAGGATCAGCCCCAGCATTTT
TRBV5-4,TRBJ2-1,NA,TRBD2,16,CASRSGLAGGPVEQFF,TGTGCCAGCAGATCGGGACTAGCGGGAGGGCCAGTAGAGCAGTTCTTC
TRBV18,TRBJ1-4,NA,NA,16,CASSPPEAARAGGLFF,TGTGCCAGCTCACCACCGGAGGCAGCCAGGGCCGGAGGGCTGTTTTTT
TRBV19,TRBJ2-5,few,TRBD1,16,CASSMAGGTATETQYF,TGTGCCAGTAGTATGGCAGGGGGCACAGCAACAGAGACCCAGTACTTC
TRBV6-1,TRBJ2-7,NA,NA,13,CASMKGDSYEQYF,TGTGCCAGCATGAAGGGGGACTCCTACGAGCAGTACTTC
TRBV11-2,TRBJ2-7,NA,TRBD1,17,CASSFGRGTGADEEQYF,TGTGCCAGCAGCTTCGGACGAGGGACAGGTGCCGACGAGGAGCAGTACTTC
TRBV29-1,TRBJ2-3,NA,TRBD1,11,CSGLQGSTQYF,TGCAGCGGCCTACAGGGGAGCACGCAGTATTTT
TRBV12-5,TRBJ1-2,NA,TRBD1,14,CASGPQGGGYGYTF,TGTGCTAGTGGTCCCCAGGGGGGCGGTTATGGCTACACCTTC
TRBV5-1,TRBJ2-7,NA,TRBD1,14,CASSLKGQGNEQYF,TGCGCCAGCAGCTTGAAGGGACAGGGAAACGAGCAGTACTTC
TRBV6-6,TRBJ1-5,NA,NA,15,CASWEGGAGNQPQHF,TGTGCCAGCTGGGAGGGGGGCGCGGGCAATCAGCCCCAGCATTTT
TRBV28,TRBJ2-1,NA,NA,15,CASSKLGGSYNEQFF,TGTGCCAGCAGTAAATTAGGGGGCTCCTACAATGAGCAGTTCTTC
TRBV2,TRBJ2-3,NA,NA,14,CASSEVVYTDTQYF,TGTGCCAGCAGTGAAGTAGTCTACACAGATACGCAGTATTTT
TRBV5-1,TRBJ2-1,NA,NA,15,CASSLQTGGSNEQFF,TGCGCCAGCAGCCTACAGACAGGAGGTTCCAATGAGCAGTTCTTC
TRBV4-2,TRBJ2-3,NA,NA,14,CASSQSQPGDTQYF,TGTGCCAGCAGCCAAAGCCAACCAGGGGATACGCAGTATTTT